One and the same sample provided the 16 T cell receptor beta chains below, sequenced in a study of blood T cell repertoires in COVID-19. Some clones are missing from TCRdb's copy, which holds only in-frame ones; the method was immunoSEQ multiplex PCR. This table holds 150,000 or so clones, about four fifths found once. Sequenced input: PBMCs or T cells enriched from blood (not recorded which). These receptors were collected from a woman in her forties or fifties in a cohort exposed to, infected with or recovered from COVID-19 (not recorded which).

This clone has only a few counts. V gene TRBV18 combines with J gene TRBJ2-1, with a tentative D call TRBD1 (5 bases). In germline, CDR1 is KGHSH, CDR2 LQKENI. This CDR3 comprises 17 residues. V was trimmed by 1 base and J by 1 base, leaving 14 bases between them. Here the CDR3 reads CASSPLKGAPSYNEQFF. DNA for the CDR3: TGTGCCAGCTCACCACTCAAAGGGGCCCCTTCCTACAATGAGCAGTTCTTC.

The CDR3 DNA is TGTGCCAGCAGCCTTCAAATCCCTTGGCGGGAGGGGGTTGTGGAGCAGTTCTTC. Translated: CASSLQIPWREGVVEQFF. The chain recombines TRBV3-1 (or the pseudogene TRBV3-2) with TRBJ2-1; TRBD2 aligns across 9 bases. The V gene end was trimmed by 4 bases and the J gene end by 10 bases; junction bases not matched to a gene: 20. The CDR3 spans 18 residues. Germline CDR1 LGHDT, CDR2 YNNKEL (reference sequence).

The chain combines TRBV18 with TRBJ2-2, with 7 bases fitting TRBD1. Per the germline V gene, CDR1 is KGHSH and CDR2 is LQKENI. Trimming took 3 bases from V and 2 from J; bases not matched to a gene: 12. CDR3 length: 18 residues. Here the CDR3 DNA reads TGTGCCAGCTCACCTATTCCTCGGCAGGGGGTCAACACCGGGGAGCTGTTTTTT. Protein sequence: CASSPIPRQGVNTGELFF.

The CDR3 protein is CAWSGLAGGSQETQYF. For the CDR3, the DNA is TGTGCCTGGAGTGGATTAGCGGGGGGCTCACAAGAGACCCAGTACTTC. The gene calls are TRBV30 and TRBJ2-5, with TRBD2 matching over 10 bases. Germline V gene data show CDR1 as GTSNPN and CDR2 as SVGIG (reference sequence). The CDR3 totals 16 residues. V shed 1 base, J shed 2 bases, and the junction held 7 bases outside the gene matches.

This clone was seen only a few times. This CDR3 reads CASSSGGERVNTGELFF. As DNA, the CDR3 is TGTGCCAGCAGCTCCGGGGGTGAGCGGGTCAACACCGGGGAGCTGTTTTTT. The chain carries TRBV5-4 and TRBJ2-2, with D tentatively TRBD2 (6 bases). This CDR3 spans 17 amino acids. The germline CDR1 and CDR2 sequences are SGHNT and YYREEE (reference sequence). Trimming took off 3 bases at V and 2 bases at J, with 17 bases between the two ends.

In regard to this clone: The sample carries other DNA sequences with the same CDR3. The chain is built from TRBV18 and TRBJ2-7, with TRBD2 matching 7 bases. Per the germline V gene, CDR1 is KGHSH and CDR2 is LQKENI. This CDR3 spans 13 amino acids. V was clipped by 3 bases and J by 3 bases; unmatched bases: 2. The CDR3, as DNA: TGTGCCAGCTCACCGCCGGGGGGCTACGAGCAGTACTTC. It specifies CASSPPGGYEQYF.

The rearrangement links TRBV25-1 to TRBJ2-3; the D gene is possibly TRBD2 (5 bases). Looked up from germline, CDR1 is MGHDK and CDR2 is SYGVNS. V was trimmed by 7 bases and J by 0 bases, leaving 8 bases between them. CDR3 length: 13 amino acids. The DNA for the CDR3 is TGTGCCAGCACCCGGGGAAGCACAGATACGCAGTATTTT. Protein: CASTRGSTDTQYF. Supplemented by reference TRBV25-1 and TRBJ2-3, the full variable domain reads EADIYQTPRYLVIGTGKKITLECSQTMGHDKMYWYQQDPGMELHLIHYSYGVNSTEKGDLSSESTVSRIRTEHFPLTLESARPSHTSQYLCASTRGSTDTQYFGPGTRLTVL.

The chain couples TRBV28 to TRBJ2-3, with TRBD2 identical over 11 bases. The CDR3 has 16 amino acids. The germline V gene has CDR1 MDHEN and CDR2 SYDVKM. Trimming took 3 bases from V and 2 from J; bases not matched to a gene: 4. For the CDR3, the DNA is TGTGCCAGCAGTTTTTCTAGCGGGAGGACCACAGATACGCAGTATTTT. This encodes CASSFSSGRTTDTQYF.

This clone has a single count. The rearrangement joins TRBV10-1 to TRBJ2-3; 11 nucleotides agree with TRBD1. With V trimmed by 10 bases and J by 0 bases, 9 bases remained unmatched. This CDR3 contains 16 residues. Germline V CDR1 and CDR2: WNHNN, SYGVQD (reference sequence). The CDR3 sequence: CANRTGGTSSTDTQYF. CDR3 nucleotide sequence: TGCGCCAACAGGACAGGGGGCACCTCTAGCACAGATACGCAGTATTTT.

The genes are TRBV5-6 and TRBJ2-3; 15 bases match TRBD2. With V trimmed by 4 bases and J by 6 bases, 9 bases remained unmatched. This CDR3 is built from 17 residues. Looked up from germline, CDR1 is SGHDT and CDR2 is YYEEEE. CDR3 sequence reads: CASSPRTSGGAVDTQYF. The CDR3 bases are TGTGCCAGCAGCCCGCGGACTAGCGGGGGGGCCGTGGATACGCAGTATTTT.

The chain couples TRBV12-3 or TRBV12-4 to TRBJ1-2, with unresolved D. This CDR3 region has 13 residues. V lost 3 bases, J lost 1 base, and 6 bases lay in between. CDR3 in amino acids: CASSFEINYGYTF. CDR3 DNA: TGTGCCAGCAGTTTCGAGATTAACTATGGCTACACCTTC.

This chain links TRBV6-2 or TRBV6-3 with TRBJ1-2; D not certain. Germline V CDR1 and CDR2: MNHEY, SVGEGT. The length of the CDR3 is 13 residues. V lost 4 bases and J 4 bases, leaving 10 bases between the germline ends. CDR3 nucleotides: TGTGCCAGCAGTTCAACAAGATTCTATGGCTACACCTTC. Its translation: CASSSTRFYGYTF.

V usage is TRBV7-2 and J usage is TRBJ2-3; TRBD2 matches at 9 bases. The CDR3 is 18 residues long. V shed 5 bases and J 3 bases; nucleotides not matched to a gene: 15. From germline, CDR1 is SGHTA and CDR2 FQGNSA. CDR3 bases: TGTGCCAGCAGCAAATCAGCGGGGGGCCCCAGGGAGACAGATACGCAGTATTTT. It yields the protein CASSKSAGGPRETDTQYF.

The genes are TRBV28 and TRBJ1-5; 7 bases align to TRBD1. The CDR3 is 15 amino acids. In germline, CDR1 is MDHEN, CDR2 SYDVKM. The ends lost 5 bases at V and 2 bases at J; junction bases unmatched: 6. The CDR3 spells CASSDSDRGNQPQHF. The CDR3 DNA reads TGTGCCAGCAGTGACTCCGACAGGGGCAATCAGCCCCAGCATTTT.

V and J are TRBV5-1 and TRBJ2-7; D is uncertain. The CDR3 has 13 residues. The V gene lost 3 bases and the J gene lost 0 bases, with 7 bases spanning the gap. The germline gives CDR1 SGHRS, CDR2 YFSETQ. CDR3 coding DNA: TGCGCCAGCAGCTCAACATTCTCCTACGAGCAGTACTTC. Translating gives CASSSTFSYEQYF.

The chain recombines TRBV6-5 with TRBJ1-1; TRBD1 agrees at 9 bases. CDR3 size: 15 residues. The V segment lost 5 bases and the J segment 0 bases; nucleotides outside the gene matches: 4. CDR1 is MNHEY and CDR2 is SVGAGI in the germline V gene. The CDR3: CASSQQGALNTEAFF. The CDR3 region has the DNA TGTGCCAGCAGTCAACAGGGGGCGTTGAACACTGAAGCTTTCTTT.